Listed here are 9 T cell receptor beta chains from one sample, sequenced in a study of OX40 agonist ivuxolimab in advanced cancers. Library preparation was by the immunoSEQ multiplex PCR assay. The table comes from immuneACCESS by way of TCRdb, which keeps in-frame sequences with V and J called. Part of the clones is missing from these tables; in studies checked, under half for an unresolved V gene and the rest for unknown reasons. The sample table contains tens of thousands of clones; only one count was recorded for around 94% of them. Over 9% of the sample belongs to the ten largest clones. The starting material was CD4+ or CD8+ T cells sorted from blood, obtained in a trial of the OX40 agonist ivuxolimab. These receptors came from an adult with an advanced solid tumor such as melanoma, head and neck, liver or kidney cancer.

V is TRBV28 and J is TRBJ2-7; 10 bases are a match to TRBD2. J was trimmed by 5 bases and V by 7 bases; bases with no gene match: 5. From germline, CDR1 is MDHEN and CDR2 SYDVKM. This CDR3 contains 13 residues. CDR3 loop: CASKSSGSNEQYF. CDR3 coding DNA: TGTGCCAGCAAGTCTAGCGGGAGTAACGAGCAGTACTTC.

The gene calls are TRBV7-3 and TRBJ2-5; D possibly matches TRBD1 or TRBD2 (7 bases each). Germline V gene data show CDR1 as SGHTA and CDR2 as FQGTGA. V lost 0 bases, J lost 5 bases, and 13 bases lay in between. The CDR3 is 15 residues long. This CDR3 is CASSLTGGGRETQYF. For the CDR3, the DNA is TGTGCCAGCAGCTTAACGGGAGGGGGCAGGGAGACCCAGTACTTC.

The chain carries TRBV28 and TRBJ2-1; 14 bases match TRBD2. Germline trimming cut 1 base from V and 10 bases from J; bases unmatched to any gene: 24. Germline CDR1 is MDHEN and CDR2 is SYDVKM. The CDR3 extends over 22 amino acids. DNA for the CDR3: TGTGCCAGCAGTTTATACTACAACCCCGGACGGAGGGGACTAGCGGGAGCCTCCGAGCAGTTCTTC. Encoded protein: CASSLYYNPGRRGLAGASEQFF.

The sample holds a few counts of this clone. The V and J genes are TRBV5-5 and TRBJ1-3, with unresolved D. Trimming removed 5 bases at V and 11 bases at J, with 11 bases between. The CDR3 length is 11 residues. Germline loops: CDR1 SGHKS, CDR2 YYEKEE (reference sequence). This CDR3 reads CASSAGGAIYF. The CDR3 DNA reads as TGTGCCAGCAGTGCTGGAGGTGCCATATATTTT.

The V call is TRBV4-3, the J call TRBJ2-3; 13 nucleotides agree with TRBD2. CDR1 and CDR2 from the germline V gene are LGHNA and YSLEER. The length of the CDR3 is 20 residues. With 3 bases clipped from V and 7 bases from J, the junction kept 19 bases outside the gene matches. Written as DNA, the CDR3 is TGCGCCAGCAGCCACGGGACTAGCGGGATAGGGATACTCCAACAGAATACGCAGTATTTT. Protein sequence: CASSHGTSGIGILQQNTQYF.

This chain joins TRBV7-2 and TRBJ2-1; unclear D gene. Per the germline V gene, CDR1 is SGHTA and CDR2 is FQGNSA. The CDR3 sequence is 15 residues long. V lost 1 base to trimming and J lost 3 bases, with 10 bases between them. The CDR3 here is CASSLGGNYYNEQFF. The DNA of the CDR3 is TGTGCCAGCAGCTTAGGAGGAAACTACTACAATGAGCAGTTCTTC.

The V gene is TRBV21-1, the J gene TRBJ2-5; the table's D gene call, TRBD1, was not cross checked with the DNA. TRBV21-1 is a pseudogene segment. The CDR3 loop spans 17 amino acids. CDR3 DNA: TGTGCCAGCAGCAAAGGGAGGACAGGGAGTGGAGTGGAGACCCAGTACTTC. Protein sequence: CASSKGRTGSGVETQYF.

This clone was seen once. The genes are TRBV19 and TRBJ2-7; D is perhaps TRBD1 (5 bases). V was pared by 6 bases and J by 2 bases, with 14 bases between. Germline CDR1 reads LNHDA; CDR2 reads SQIVND (reference sequence). The CDR3 loop spans 14 amino acids. CDR3: CASSPATETYEQYF. CDR3 coding DNA: TGTGCCAGTAGCCCGGCGACAGAGACCTACGAGCAGTACTTC.

The rearrangement uses TRBV11-3 and TRBJ2-1, with TRBD1 identical over 10 bases. Germline CDR1 SGHNT, CDR2 YENEEA. Trimming at V came to 5 bases and at J to 6 bases, leaving 1 base not matched to a gene. The CDR3 is 13 amino acids. The CDR3 nucleotides read TGTGCCAGCAGCGGACAGGGGGGCAATGAGCAGTTCTTC. Its protein product is CASSGQGGNEQFF. Combining the CDR3 with reference TRBV11-3 and TRBJ2-1 gives the whole variable domain EAGVVQSPRYKIIEKKQPVAFWCNPISGHNTLYWYLQNLGQGPELLIRYENEEAVDDSQLPKDRFSAERLKGVDSTLKIQPAELGDSAVYLCASSGQGGNEQFFGPGTRLTVL.